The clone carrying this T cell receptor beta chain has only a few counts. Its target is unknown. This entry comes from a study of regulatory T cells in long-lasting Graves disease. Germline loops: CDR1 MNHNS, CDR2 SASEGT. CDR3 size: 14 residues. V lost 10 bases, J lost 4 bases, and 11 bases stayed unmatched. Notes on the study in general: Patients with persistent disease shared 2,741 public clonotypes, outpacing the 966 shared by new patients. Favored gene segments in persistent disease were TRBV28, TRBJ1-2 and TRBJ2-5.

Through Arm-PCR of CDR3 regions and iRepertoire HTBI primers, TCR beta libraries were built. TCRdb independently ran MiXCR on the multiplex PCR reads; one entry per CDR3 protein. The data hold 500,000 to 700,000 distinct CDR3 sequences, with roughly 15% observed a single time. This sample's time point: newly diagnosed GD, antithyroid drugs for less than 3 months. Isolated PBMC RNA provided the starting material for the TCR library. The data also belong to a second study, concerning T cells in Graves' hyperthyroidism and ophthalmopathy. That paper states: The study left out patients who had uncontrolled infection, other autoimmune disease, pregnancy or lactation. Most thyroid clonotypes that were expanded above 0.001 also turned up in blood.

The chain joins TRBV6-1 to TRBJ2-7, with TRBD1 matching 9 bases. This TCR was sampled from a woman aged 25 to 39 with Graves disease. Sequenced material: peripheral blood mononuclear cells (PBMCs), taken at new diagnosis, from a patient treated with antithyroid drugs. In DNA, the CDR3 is TGTGCCACCCGAGGCTGGGACAGGGCATACGAGCAGTACTTC. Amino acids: CATRGWDRAYEQYF.